This entry lists 18 T cell receptor beta chains sequenced from one sample in a study of cytomegalovirus exposure and HLA in healthy donors. Primers included in the PCR were 60 Vbeta and 13 Jbeta primers. The method was immunoSEQ multiplex PCR; TCRdb's version includes in-frame clones alone and lacks a portion of them. The table lists 130,000 or so clones, about three quarters of them singletons. Sequencing input: PBMCs. The receptors were gathered from a man aged 40-50 years in good health and CMV-seropositive.

The V call is TRBV7-8, the J call TRBJ1-1, with 9 bases that match TRBD1. CDR1 and CDR2 (germline): SGHVS, FQNEAQ. With V trimmed by 6 bases and J by 0 bases, 8 bases remained unmatched. The CDR3 has 16 residues. In nucleotides, the CDR3 is TGTGCCAGCAGTAAACAGGGGGCTGGCATGAACACTGAAGCTTTCTTT. Translated, it gives CASSKQGAGMNTEAFF.

The chain employs TRBV5-1 and TRBJ2-7, with 7 nucleotides matching TRBD2. Germline CDR1 reads SGHRS; CDR2 reads YFSETQ. The CDR3 contains 16 residues. J lost 0 bases, V lost 1 base, and 7 bases had no gene match. The CDR3 sequence is CASSLFPSGTSYEQYF. The CDR3 nucleotides are TGCGCCAGCAGCTTGTTCCCTAGCGGAACCTCCTACGAGCAGTACTTC. The variable domain in full, completed from reference TRBV5-1 and TRBJ2-7, reads KAGVTQTPRYLIKTRGQQVTLSCSPISGHRSVSWYQQTPGQGLQFLFEYFSETQRNKGNFPGRFSGRQFSNSRSEMNVSTLELGDSALYLCASSLFPSGTSYEQYFGPGTRLTVT.

The gene calls are TRBV20-1 and TRBJ1-2; no reliable D call. The V end lost 4 bases, the J end lost 8 bases, and 11 bases lay between the germline ends. Germline CDR1 is DFQATT and CDR2 is SNEGSKA (reference sequence). This CDR3 has 11 residues. Written as DNA, the CDR3 is TGCAGTGCTATGGAGGCATTCGGCTACACCTTC. It encodes CSAMEAFGYTF.

The rearrangement links TRBV28 to TRBJ2-7; TRBD1 is a possible D gene (5 bases). Germline loops: CDR1 MDHEN, CDR2 SYDVKM. This CDR3 region has 14 residues. V dropped 4 bases and J dropped 3 bases, with 13 bases sitting between them. As DNA, the CDR3 is TGTGCCAGCAGTTCCCGGACACCCCGCTACGAGCAGTACTTC. Translated: CASSSRTPRYEQYF.

The chain couples TRBV5-4 to TRBJ1-5; D is uncertain. CDR1 SGHNT and CDR2 YYREEE come from the germline V gene (reference sequence). The length of the CDR3 is 15 residues. Deletions cut 3 bases from V and 0 bases from J, with 10 bases between. CDR3 amino acids: CASSSGLDSNQPQHF. Here the CDR3 DNA reads TGTGCCAGCAGCTCCGGACTGGATAGCAATCAGCCCCAGCATTTT.

Here the CDR3 DNA reads TGTGCCAGCTCACCGGGGACAGTGAGCTCCTACGAGCAGTACTTC. Translating gives CASSPGTVSSYEQYF. The chain combines TRBV18 with TRBJ2-7; 7 nucleotides line up with TRBD1. The germline V gene encodes CDR1 KGHSH and CDR2 LQKENI. With 3 bases clipped from V and 0 bases from J, the junction kept 5 bases outside the gene matches. The CDR3 is 15 amino acids. The whole variable domain, filled in from reference TRBV18 and TRBJ2-7, reads NAGVMQNPRHLVRRRGQEARLRCSPMKGHSHVYWYRQLPEEGLKFMVYLQKENIIDESGMPKERFSAEFPKEGPSILRIQQVVRGDSAAYFCASSPGTVSSYEQYFGPGTRLTVT.

The chain recombines TRBV6-5 with TRBJ1-5, with 9 bases lining up with TRBD1. J gave up 3 bases and V 4 bases, and 4 bases lay outside the gene matches. Germline lookup yields CDR1 MNHEY and CDR2 SVGAGI. The CDR3 length is 15 residues. The CDR3 reads CASSSGTGNNQPQHF. CDR3 coding DNA: TGTGCCAGCAGTTCCGGGACAGGGAACAATCAGCCCCAGCATTTT.

V usage is TRBV27 and J usage is TRBJ1-1; D perhaps matches TRBD1 (6 bases). V was pared by 4 bases and J by 5 bases, with 14 bases between. CDR3 length: 14 residues. From germline, CDR1 is MNHEY and CDR2 SMNVEV (reference sequence). The CDR3 nucleotides are TGTGCCAGCAGTTCCCCAGGGGAATGGACTGAAGCTTTCTTT. Amino acids: CASSSPGEWTEAFF.

The CDR3 DNA sequence: TGCGCCAGCATTGGGGGCAGCATCGTCTCGAACACCGGGGAGCTGTTTTTT. Its protein product is CASIGGSIVSNTGELFF. The V call is TRBV10-2, the J call TRBJ2-2; tentative D call: TRBD1 (6 bases). Trimming removed 7 bases at V and 0 bases at J, with 18 bases between. CDR1 and CDR2 (germline): WSHSY, SAAADI. The CDR3 runs 17 residues.

The rearrangement uses TRBV4-2 and TRBJ2-1; 9 nucleotides align to TRBD1. Per the germline V gene, CDR1 is LGHNA and CDR2 is YNFKEQ. CDR3 length: 14 residues. The V gene end was trimmed by 1 base and the J gene end by 9 bases; junction bases not matched to a gene: 4. The CDR3 sequence is CASSQGDREGEQFF. The CDR3 bases are TGTGCCAGCAGCCAAGGGGACAGGGAGGGTGAGCAGTTCTTC.

As to this clone: At one end the junction does not follow the germline gene, possibly because of a read error. The rearrangement joins TRBV7-7 to TRBJ2-5, with D perhaps matching TRBD2 (6 bases). The CDR3 runs 16 residues. Per the germline V gene, CDR1 is SSHAT and CDR2 is FNYEAQ (reference sequence). This CDR3 reads CASSESPRGSKETQYF. CDR3 bases: TGTGCTAGCAGCGAAAGCCCACGGGGGTCGAAAGAGACCCAGTACTTC.

This sequence joins TRBV5-1 and TRBJ2-7; D is possibly TRBD2 (5 bases). V gave up 5 bases and J gave up 4 bases, with 28 bases separating them. The length of the CDR3 is 18 residues. CDR1 and CDR2 (germline): SGHRS, YFSETQ. In DNA form, the CDR3 reads TGCGCCAGCAGTTACGGGGTTTTCGAGGAGAAGGCGGCATACGAGCAGTACTTC. It codes for CASSYGVFEEKAAYEQYF.

The rearrangement uses TRBV7-6 and TRBJ2-7; TRBD1 agrees at 8 bases. This CDR3 is 15 amino acids long. Germline V gene sequence: CDR1 SGHVS, CDR2 FNYEAQ. Germline trimming cut 1 base from V and 2 bases from J; bases unmatched to any gene: 4. CDR3 sequence: CASSLGTGTTYEQYF. Here the CDR3 DNA reads TGTGCCAGCAGCTTAGGGACAGGGACGACCTACGAGCAGTACTTC.

This sequence joins TRBV10-3 and TRBJ2-7; 15 nucleotides align to TRBD2. This CDR3 spans 18 amino acids. Per the germline V gene, CDR1 is ENHRY and CDR2 is SYGVKD. V gave up 6 bases and J gave up 0 bases; unmatched junction bases: 9. The CDR3 DNA reads as TGTGCCATCAGAGGGACTAGCGGGGGGACCAGGCCCTCCTACGAGCAGTACTTC. This encodes CAIRGTSGGTRPSYEQYF.

This chain links TRBV7-9 with TRBJ1-5; TRBD1 agrees at 7 bases. Losses at the gene ends were 1 base for V and 7 bases for J; bases not matched to a gene: 10. This CDR3 has 16 residues. CDR1 is SEHNR, CDR2 FQNEAQ, per germline (reference sequence). CDR3 DNA sequence: TGTGCCAGCAGCTTAGGATTTTCAGGGGGTGGACAGCCCCAGCATTTT. Translated: CASSLGFSGGGQPQHF.

This clone was detected only a few times. The rearrangement links TRBV5-6 to TRBJ2-4; TRBD2 matches 11 bases. This CDR3 region has 15 residues. Trimming removed 6 bases from V and 8 bases from J; junction bases left unmatched: 10. Germline values: CDR1 SGHDT, CDR2 YYEEEE. CDR3 in amino acids: CASTPSGRIVDIQYF. The DNA for the CDR3 is TGTGCCAGCACTCCTAGCGGGAGGATAGTGGACATTCAGTACTTC.

The CDR3 loop reads CASSSQGTSYEQYF. Here the CDR3 DNA reads TGTGCCAGCAGCTCACAGGGGACTTCCTACGAGCAGTACTTC. The chain couples TRBV7-9 to TRBJ2-7, with D possibly matching TRBD1 (7 bases). CDR1 SEHNR and CDR2 FQNEAQ come from the germline V gene (reference sequence). Trimming removed 4 bases at V and 1 base at J, with 11 bases between. This CDR3 has 14 residues.

The chain employs TRBV30 and TRBJ2-7; 8 nucleotides line up with TRBD1. CDR1 and CDR2 (germline): GTSNPN, SVGIG (reference sequence). The CDR3 length is 16 residues. The J segment lost 2 bases and the V segment lost 1 base, leaving 10 bases of the junction unmatched. The CDR3 is CAWSAPTGDPTYEQYF. The CDR3 nucleotides read TGTGCCTGGAGTGCCCCGACAGGGGACCCTACCTACGAGCAGTACTTC.